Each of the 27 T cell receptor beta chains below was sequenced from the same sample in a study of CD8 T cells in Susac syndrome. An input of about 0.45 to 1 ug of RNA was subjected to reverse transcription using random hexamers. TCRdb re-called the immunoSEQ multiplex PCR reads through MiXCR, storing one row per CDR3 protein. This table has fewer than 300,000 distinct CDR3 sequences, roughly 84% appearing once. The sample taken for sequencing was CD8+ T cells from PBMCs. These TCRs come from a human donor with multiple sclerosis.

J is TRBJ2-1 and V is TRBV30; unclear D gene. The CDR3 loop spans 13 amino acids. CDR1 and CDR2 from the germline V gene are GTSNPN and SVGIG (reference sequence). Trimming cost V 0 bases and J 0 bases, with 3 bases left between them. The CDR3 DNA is TGTGCCTGGAGTGTCGGCTCCTACAATGAGCAGTTCTTC. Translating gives CAWSVGSYNEQFF.

CDR3 bases: TGCGCCAGCAGCCAGGCGTCAGCGGGAAGAGAGACCCAGTACTTC. It specifies CASSQASAGRETQYF. The rearrangement joins TRBV4-1 to TRBJ2-5; TRBD2 agrees at 7 bases. The CDR3 contains 15 residues. The germline V gene has CDR1 MGHRA and CDR2 YSYEKL. V was pared by 3 bases and J by 4 bases, with 8 bases of the junction left unmatched.

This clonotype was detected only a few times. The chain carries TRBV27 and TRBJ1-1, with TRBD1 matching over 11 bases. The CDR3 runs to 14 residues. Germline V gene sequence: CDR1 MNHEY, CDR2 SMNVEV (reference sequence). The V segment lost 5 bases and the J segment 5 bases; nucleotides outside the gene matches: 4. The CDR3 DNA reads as TGTGCCAGCAGTCCCGGGACAGGGGGTACTGAAGCTTTCTTT. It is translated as CASSPGTGGTEAFF.

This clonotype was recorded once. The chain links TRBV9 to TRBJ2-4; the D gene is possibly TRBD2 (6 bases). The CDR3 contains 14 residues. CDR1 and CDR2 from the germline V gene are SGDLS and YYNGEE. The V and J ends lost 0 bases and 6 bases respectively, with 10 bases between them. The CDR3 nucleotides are TGTGCCAGCAGCGTAGGGGGGGAGAGAAACATTCAGTACTTC. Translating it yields CASSVGGERNIQYF.

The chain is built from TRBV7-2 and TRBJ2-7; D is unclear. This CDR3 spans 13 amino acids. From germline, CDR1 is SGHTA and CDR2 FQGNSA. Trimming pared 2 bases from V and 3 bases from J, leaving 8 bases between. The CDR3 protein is CASSLIDGYEQYF. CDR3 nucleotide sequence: TGTGCCAGCAGCTTAATCGACGGCTACGAGCAGTACTTC.

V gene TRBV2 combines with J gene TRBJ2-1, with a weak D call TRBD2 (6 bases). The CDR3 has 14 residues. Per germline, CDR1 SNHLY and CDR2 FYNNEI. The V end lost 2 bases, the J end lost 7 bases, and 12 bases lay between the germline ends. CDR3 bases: TGTGCCAGCAGTGAATCGACTAGGATAAATGAGCAGTTCTTC. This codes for CASSESTRINEQFF.

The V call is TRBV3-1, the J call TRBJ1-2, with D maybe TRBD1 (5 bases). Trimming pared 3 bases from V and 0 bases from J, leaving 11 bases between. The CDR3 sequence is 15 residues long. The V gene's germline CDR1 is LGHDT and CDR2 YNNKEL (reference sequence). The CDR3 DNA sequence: TGTGCCAGCAGCCAGCCGGGACTACCTAACTATGGCTACACCTTC. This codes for CASSQPGLPNYGYTF.

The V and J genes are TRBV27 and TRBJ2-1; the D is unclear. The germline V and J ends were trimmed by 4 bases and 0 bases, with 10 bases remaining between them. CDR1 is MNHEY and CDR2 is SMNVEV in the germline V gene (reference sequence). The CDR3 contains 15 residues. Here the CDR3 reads CASSSPTLSYNEQFF. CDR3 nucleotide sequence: TGTGCCAGCAGTTCCCCTACTCTCTCCTACAATGAGCAGTTCTTC.

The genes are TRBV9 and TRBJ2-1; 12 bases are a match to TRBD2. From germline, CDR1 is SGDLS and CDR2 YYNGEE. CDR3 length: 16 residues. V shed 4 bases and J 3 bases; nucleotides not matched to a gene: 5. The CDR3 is CASSPRLAGVYNEQFF. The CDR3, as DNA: TGTGCCAGCAGCCCTAGACTAGCGGGAGTCTACAATGAGCAGTTCTTC.

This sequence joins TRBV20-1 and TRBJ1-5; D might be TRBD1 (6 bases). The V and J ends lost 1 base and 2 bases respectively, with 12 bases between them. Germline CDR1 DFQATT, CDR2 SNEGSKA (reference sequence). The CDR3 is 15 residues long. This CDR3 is CSARAGGVRNQPQHF. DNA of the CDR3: TGCAGTGCTAGAGCCGGGGGCGTGCGCAATCAGCCCCAGCATTTT.

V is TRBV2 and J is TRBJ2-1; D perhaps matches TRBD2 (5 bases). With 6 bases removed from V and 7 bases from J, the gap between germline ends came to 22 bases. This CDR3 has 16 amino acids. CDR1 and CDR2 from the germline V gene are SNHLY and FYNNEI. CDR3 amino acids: CASSNRRLAPGNEQFF. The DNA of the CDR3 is TGTGCCAGCAGCAACCGGAGGCTAGCTCCCGGGAATGAGCAGTTCTTC.

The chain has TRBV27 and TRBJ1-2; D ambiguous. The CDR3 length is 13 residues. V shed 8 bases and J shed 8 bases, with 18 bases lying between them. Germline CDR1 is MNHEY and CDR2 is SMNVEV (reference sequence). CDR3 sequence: CASGPWAGNGYTF. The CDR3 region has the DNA TGTGCCAGCGGCCCCTGGGCGGGGAACGGCTACACCTTC.

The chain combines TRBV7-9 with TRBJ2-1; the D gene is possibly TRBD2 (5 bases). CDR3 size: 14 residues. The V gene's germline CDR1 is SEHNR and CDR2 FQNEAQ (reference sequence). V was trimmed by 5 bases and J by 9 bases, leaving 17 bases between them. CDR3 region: CASSLASSGGEQFF. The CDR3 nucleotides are TGTGCCAGCAGCCTCGCTAGCAGCGGCGGTGAGCAGTTCTTC.

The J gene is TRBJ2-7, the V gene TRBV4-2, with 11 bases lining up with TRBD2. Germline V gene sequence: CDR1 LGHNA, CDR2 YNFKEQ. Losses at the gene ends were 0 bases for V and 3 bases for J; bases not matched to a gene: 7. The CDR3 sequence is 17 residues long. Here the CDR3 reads CASSQEGLAGGFYEQYF. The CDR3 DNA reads TGTGCCAGCAGCCAAGAGGGGCTAGCGGGAGGTTTCTACGAGCAGTACTTC.

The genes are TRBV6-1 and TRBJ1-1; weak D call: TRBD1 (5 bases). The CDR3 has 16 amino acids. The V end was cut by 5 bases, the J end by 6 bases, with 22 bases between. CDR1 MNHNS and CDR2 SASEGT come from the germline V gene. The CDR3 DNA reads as TGTGCCAGCAGTACGAGGGACCTCGGGGTGAGTGCTGAAGCTTTCTTT. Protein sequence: CASSTRDLGVSAEAFF.

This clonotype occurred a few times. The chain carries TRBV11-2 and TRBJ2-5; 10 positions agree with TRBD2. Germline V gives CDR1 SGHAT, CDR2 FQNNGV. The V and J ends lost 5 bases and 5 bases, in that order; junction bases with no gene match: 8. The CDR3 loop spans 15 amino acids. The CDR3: CASSQHSGRTETQYF. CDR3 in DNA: TGTGCCAGCAGCCAACATAGCGGGAGGACCGAGACCCAGTACTTC.

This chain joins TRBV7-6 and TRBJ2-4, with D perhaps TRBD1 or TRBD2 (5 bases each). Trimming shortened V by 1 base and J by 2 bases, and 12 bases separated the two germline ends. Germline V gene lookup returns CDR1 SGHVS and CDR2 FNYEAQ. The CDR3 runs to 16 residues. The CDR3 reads CASSLGTGRTKNIQYF. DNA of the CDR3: TGTGCCAGCAGCTTAGGGACGGGGCGAACCAAAAACATTCAGTACTTC.

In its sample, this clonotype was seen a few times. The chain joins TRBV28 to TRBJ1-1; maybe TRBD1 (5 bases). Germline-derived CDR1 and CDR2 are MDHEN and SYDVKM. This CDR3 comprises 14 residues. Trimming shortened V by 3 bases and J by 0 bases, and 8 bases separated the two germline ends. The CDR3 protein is CASSLRTLNTEAFF. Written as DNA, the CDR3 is TGTGCCAGCAGTTTGAGGACACTGAACACTGAAGCTTTCTTT.

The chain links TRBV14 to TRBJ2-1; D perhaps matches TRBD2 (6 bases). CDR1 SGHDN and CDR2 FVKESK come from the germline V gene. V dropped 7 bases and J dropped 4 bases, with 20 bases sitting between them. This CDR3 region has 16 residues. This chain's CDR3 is CASKKEAGLKYNEQFF. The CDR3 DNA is TGTGCCAGCAAGAAGGAAGCGGGCTTGAAGTACAATGAGCAGTTCTTC.

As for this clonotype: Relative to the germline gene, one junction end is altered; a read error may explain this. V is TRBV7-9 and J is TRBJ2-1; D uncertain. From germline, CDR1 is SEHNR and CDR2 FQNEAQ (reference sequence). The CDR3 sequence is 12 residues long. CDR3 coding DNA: TGTGCCAGCAGCCTCTCCGACAATGAGCAGTTCTTC. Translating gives CASSLSDNEQFF.

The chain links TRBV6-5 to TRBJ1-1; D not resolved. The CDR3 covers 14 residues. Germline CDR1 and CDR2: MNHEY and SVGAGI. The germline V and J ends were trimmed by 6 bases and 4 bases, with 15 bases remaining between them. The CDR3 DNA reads TGTGCCAGCAGGCATCGCCAGGATTTCACTGAAGCTTTCTTT. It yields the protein CASRHRQDFTEAFF.

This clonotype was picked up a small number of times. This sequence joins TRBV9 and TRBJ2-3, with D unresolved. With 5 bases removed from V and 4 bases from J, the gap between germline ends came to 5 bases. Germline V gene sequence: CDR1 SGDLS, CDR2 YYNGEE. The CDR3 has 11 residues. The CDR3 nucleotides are TGTGCCAGCAGTGATGCAGATACGCAGTATTTT. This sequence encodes CASSDADTQYF. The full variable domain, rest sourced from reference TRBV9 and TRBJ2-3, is DSGVTQTPKHLITATGQRVTLRCSPRSGDLSVYWYQQSLDQGLQFLIQYYNGEERAKGNILERFSAQQFPDLHSELNLSSLELGDSALYFCASSDADTQYFGPGTRLTVL.

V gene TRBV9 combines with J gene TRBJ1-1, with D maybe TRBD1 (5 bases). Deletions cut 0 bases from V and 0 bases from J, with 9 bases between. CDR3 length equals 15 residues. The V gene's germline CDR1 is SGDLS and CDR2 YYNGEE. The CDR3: CASSVGGKLNTEAFF. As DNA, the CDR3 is TGTGCCAGCAGCGTAGGGGGGAAATTGAACACTGAAGCTTTCTTT.

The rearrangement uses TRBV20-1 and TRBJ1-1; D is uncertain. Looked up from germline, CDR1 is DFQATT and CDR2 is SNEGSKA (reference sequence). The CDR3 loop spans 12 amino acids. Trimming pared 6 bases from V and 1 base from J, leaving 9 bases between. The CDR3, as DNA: TGCAGTGCGTATGAGACGAACACTGAAGCTTTCTTT. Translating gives CSAYETNTEAFF.

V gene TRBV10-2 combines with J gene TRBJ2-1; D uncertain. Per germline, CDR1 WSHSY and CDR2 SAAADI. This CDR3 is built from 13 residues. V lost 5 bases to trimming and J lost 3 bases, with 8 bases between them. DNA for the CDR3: TGCGCCAGCAGTAAAGAGTTCTACAATGAGCAGTTCTTC. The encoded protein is CASSKEFYNEQFF.

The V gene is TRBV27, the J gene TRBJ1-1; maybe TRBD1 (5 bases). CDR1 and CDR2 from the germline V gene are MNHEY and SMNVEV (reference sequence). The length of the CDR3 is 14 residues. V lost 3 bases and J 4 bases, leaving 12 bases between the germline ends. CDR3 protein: CASSLGGPGTEAFF. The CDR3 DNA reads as TGTGCCAGCAGTTTGGGGGGTCCGGGCACTGAAGCTTTCTTT.

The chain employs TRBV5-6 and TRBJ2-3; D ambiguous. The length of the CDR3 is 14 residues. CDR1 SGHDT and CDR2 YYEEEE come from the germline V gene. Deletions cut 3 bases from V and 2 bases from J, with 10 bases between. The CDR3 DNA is TGTGCCAGCAGCTACGGCAGACCCACAGATACGCAGTATTTT. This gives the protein CASSYGRPTDTQYF.